This entry lists 10 T cell receptor beta chains sequenced from one sample in a study of cytomegalovirus exposure and HLA in healthy donors. Both 60 Vbeta primers and 13 Jbeta primers went into the PCR. Clones were read by immunoSEQ multiplex PCR, and TCRdb kept only the in-frame ones, dropping some. The sample yields approximately 170,000 clones, roughly four fifths seen once. Material: PBMCs. Source of these receptors: a man aged 45 to 65 in good health and CMV-seropositive.

The rearrangement joins TRBV28 to TRBJ2-7; 7 bases agree with TRBD1. J gave up 9 bases and V 5 bases, and 7 bases lay outside the gene matches. This CDR3 region has 12 residues. Germline V gene data show CDR1 as MDHEN and CDR2 as SYDVKM. The DNA of the CDR3 is TGTGCCAGCAGTGAACAGGGGTTGGGGCAGTACTTC. Amino acids: CASSEQGLGQYF.

The chain recombines TRBV5-1 with TRBJ1-1; TRBD1 is a possible D gene (6 bases). Trimming cost V 1 base and J 1 base, with 14 bases left between them. CDR1 and CDR2 from the germline V gene are SGHRS and YFSETQ. This CDR3 has 16 amino acids. CDR3: CASSLIRQTGNTEAFF. CDR3 nucleotides: TGCGCCAGCAGCTTGATCCGCCAGACAGGGAACACTGAAGCTTTCTTT.

This chain connects TRBV20-1 to TRBJ2-7, with no clear D. The CDR3 contains 11 residues. V lost 3 bases to trimming and J lost 3 bases, with 6 bases between them. Germline-derived CDR1 and CDR2 are DFQATT and SNEGSKA (reference sequence). CDR3: CSARFLYEQYF. CDR3 sequence (DNA): TGCAGTGCTAGGTTCCTCTACGAGCAGTACTTC.

This chain links TRBV7-3 with TRBJ2-3; TRBD2 matches 10 bases. V dropped 7 bases and J dropped 4; count of bases not matched to a gene: 8. The CDR3 consists of 15 residues. Germline V lookup: CDR1 SGHTA, CDR2 FQGTGA. The CDR3: CASNASGSWADTQYF. The CDR3 nucleotides read TGTGCCAGCAACGCTAGCGGGAGTTGGGCAGATACGCAGTATTTT.

This chain uses TRBV15 with TRBJ2-6, with TRBD2 as a possible D gene (6 bases). The germline V and J ends were trimmed by 8 bases and 1 base, with 15 bases remaining between them. CDR3 length: 16 amino acids. Germline CDR1 is LNHNV and CDR2 is YYDKDF (reference sequence). The CDR3 region has the DNA TGTGCCACCGACGGTGCGGGACGGTCTGGGGCCAACGTCCTGACTTTC. Translation gives CATDGAGRSGANVLTF.

The chain has TRBV5-4 and TRBJ2-2; possibly TRBD1 for D (5 bases). V lost 0 bases and J lost 3, with 12 bases in between. There are 16 residues in the CDR3. Germline loops: CDR1 SGHNT, CDR2 YYREEE (reference sequence). The CDR3 is CASSLGTRADTGELFF. CDR3 sequence (DNA): TGTGCCAGCAGCTTGGGAACCAGGGCTGACACCGGGGAGCTGTTTTTT.

This chain uses TRBV27 with TRBJ2-6; D gene uncertain. The V gene's germline CDR1 is MNHEY and CDR2 SMNVEV (reference sequence). The CDR3 consists of 17 residues. V lost 0 bases and J lost 0, with 9 bases in between. Here the CDR3 reads CASSLSGLSSGANVLTF. For the CDR3, the DNA is TGTGCCAGCAGTTTATCGGGCCTCTCCTCTGGGGCCAACGTCCTGACTTTC.

About this clone itself: An end of the junction differs from the germline gene, which may be a read error. The chain is built from TRBV7-9 and TRBJ2-7; 8 nucleotides match TRBD1. Germline V gene data show CDR1 as SEHNR and CDR2 as FQNEAQ (reference sequence). The CDR3 loop spans 15 amino acids. The CDR3 protein is CSSREPGTGSLEQYF. The CDR3 nucleotides read TGTTCCAGCAGGGAACCCGGGACAGGCTCTCTCGAGCAGTACTTC.

This clone showed up just once. The chain carries TRBV4-1 and TRBJ2-2; possibly TRBD2 for D (8 bases). Trimming removed 2 bases at V and 7 bases at J, with 23 bases between. The CDR3 is 18 residues long. The germline V gene has CDR1 MGHRA and CDR2 YSYEKL. CDR3 nucleotides: TGCGCCAGCAGCCAATCGACAGGGTGGAGAGCGGGAGACGGGGAGCTGTTTTTT. Its protein product is CASSQSTGWRAGDGELFF.

The CDR3 DNA is TGTGCCAGCAGCTTGGAGCGGGAGGGCCCCGAGCAGTACTTC. This codes for CASSLEREGPEQYF. This chain joins TRBV12-1 and TRBJ2-7; TRBD2 is taken as the D call from the table, unchecked against the DNA. TRBV12-1 is assigned pseudogene status. The CDR3 runs 14 residues.